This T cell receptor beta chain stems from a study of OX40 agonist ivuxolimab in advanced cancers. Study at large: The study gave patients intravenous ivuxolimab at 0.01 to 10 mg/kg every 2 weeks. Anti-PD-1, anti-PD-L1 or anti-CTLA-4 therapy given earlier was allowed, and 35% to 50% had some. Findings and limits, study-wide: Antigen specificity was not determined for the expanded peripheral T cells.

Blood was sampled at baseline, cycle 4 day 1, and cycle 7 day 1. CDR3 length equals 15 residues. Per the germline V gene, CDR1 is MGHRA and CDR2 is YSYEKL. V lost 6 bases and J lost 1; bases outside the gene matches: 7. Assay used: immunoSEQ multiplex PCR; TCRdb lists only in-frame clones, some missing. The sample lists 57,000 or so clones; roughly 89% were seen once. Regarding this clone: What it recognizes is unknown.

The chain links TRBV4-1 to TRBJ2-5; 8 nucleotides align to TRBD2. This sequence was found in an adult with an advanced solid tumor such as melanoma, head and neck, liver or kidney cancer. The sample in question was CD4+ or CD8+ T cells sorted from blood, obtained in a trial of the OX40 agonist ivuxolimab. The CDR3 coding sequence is TGCGCCAGCAGGTTTCGGCTAGCGGGCCAAGAGACCCAGTACTTC. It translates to CASRFRLAGQETQYF.